This TCR beta chain was recovered during a study of blood T cell repertoires in COVID-19. The overall study: Acute and convalescent COVID-19 specimens originated in the United States, Italy and Spain. T cells, B-cell-depleted T cells, or PBMCs provided the cDNA or gDNA that served as material.

Only one count was recorded for this clone. How the authors handled the data: Reference gene primer amplification yielded estimated nucleated cell counts. Assay used: immunoSEQ multiplex PCR; TCRdb lists only in-frame clones, some missing. That table furnishes V, J and clone size, whereas the DNA furnished D and trimming. The sample lists fewer than 200,000 clones, around 83% occurring once. The receptor comes from a woman in her sixties or seventies who had recovered from COVID-19. The sample comprised peripheral blood.

The CDR3, as DNA: TGTGCCATCAGTGAGGCAGGCAGGGGGCCCTACGAGCAGTACTTC. It yields the protein CAISEAGRGPYEQYF. This chain joins TRBV10-3 and TRBJ2-7; 8 bases fit TRBD1. Germline values: CDR1 ENHRY, CDR2 SYGVKD. The CDR3 is 15 amino acids. V trimming: 2 bases; J trimming: 2 bases; junction bases outside the gene matches: 5.